Below, 22 T cell receptor beta chains from the same sample are listed, as sequenced in a study of blood T cell repertoires in COVID-19. Profiling relied on immunoSEQ multiplex PCR, and the TCRdb table lists in-frame clones only, not all of them. The sample has approximately 200,000 clones; about 85% are singletons. Material for sequencing was peripheral blood. These receptors were collected from a middle-aged woman with COVID-19, enrolled during active disease.

This clone came up many times. This chain connects TRBV12-3 or TRBV12-4 to TRBJ1-1; no firm D call. CDR3 size: 13 residues. V lost 3 bases and J 1 base, leaving 6 bases between the germline ends. The CDR3 nucleotides read TGTGCCAGCAGTTTCGAGGAGAACACTGAAGCTTTCTTT. As protein: CASSFEENTEAFF.

CDR3 region: CASSSQTGANYGYTF. The CDR3 coding sequence is TGTGCCAGCAGCTCTCAGACAGGGGCTAACTATGGCTACACCTTC. The chain carries TRBV7-6 and TRBJ1-2; 8 bases fit TRBD1. This CDR3 has 15 residues. Germline V gene lookup returns CDR1 SGHVS and CDR2 FNYEAQ. V lost 4 bases to trimming and J lost 0 bases; unmatched junction nucleotides: 4.

Worth noting for this clone: Germline and junction disagree at one end, which may indicate a read error. V and J are TRBV11-2 and TRBJ2-7; a weak D match, TRBD2 (6 bases). CDR1 is SGHAT, CDR2 FQNNGV, per germline. The CDR3 is 13 amino acids. As DNA, the CDR3 is TGTGCCAGCAGCCTGGACTATCACGGAGGGAATGACTTC. Translation gives CASSLDYHGGNDF.

The chain carries TRBV5-1 and TRBJ2-1, with a possible D match to TRBD1 (5 bases). The ends were cut back, 2 bases at V and 1 base at J, with 13 bases in the middle. Germline assignment: CDR1 SGHRS and CDR2 YFSETQ. The CDR3 sequence is 16 residues long. DNA for the CDR3: TGCGCCAGCAGCTTTAGCCAGGGTGTTTCCTACAATGAGCAGTTCTTC. It specifies CASSFSQGVSYNEQFF.

This clone occurred a few times. The chain joins TRBV7-9 to TRBJ1-3; 9 bases match TRBD1. The length of the CDR3 is 15 residues. The germline V gene encodes CDR1 SEHNR and CDR2 FQNEAQ (reference sequence). Trimming removed 6 bases from V and 3 bases from J; junction bases left unmatched: 6. CDR3 protein: CASRFGTGLGNTIYF. CDR3 bases: TGTGCCAGCAGGTTCGGGACAGGGCTTGGAAACACCATATATTTT.

The CDR3 bases are TGTGCCAGTCTTCTGGGGGGAGGGCACGAACCAAACACTGAAGCTTTCTTT. This codes for CASLLGGGHEPNTEAFF. V is TRBV19 and J is TRBJ1-1, with TRBD1 as a possible D gene (5 bases). V gave up 8 bases and J gave up 2 bases, with 24 bases separating them. CDR1 is LNHDA and CDR2 is SQIVND in the germline V gene (reference sequence). The CDR3 is 17 residues long.

The V gene is TRBV28, the J gene TRBJ1-5; 11 bases match TRBD1. The CDR3 totals 17 residues. Germline loops: CDR1 MDHEN, CDR2 SYDVKM. The V and J ends lost 6 bases and 0 bases, in that order; junction bases with no gene match: 7. In DNA form, the CDR3 reads TGTGCCAGCAGGTCCGGACAGGGGGCGGCTAGCAATCAGCCCCAGCATTTT. Translation gives CASRSGQGAASNQPQHF.

This chain joins TRBV18 and TRBJ2-3; 14 nucleotides line up with TRBD2. The CDR3 spans 16 residues. Trimming cost V 11 bases and J 3 bases; bases outside gene matches: 10. Germline V gene data show CDR1 as KGHSH and CDR2 as LQKENI. In DNA form, the CDR3 reads TGTGCCTCAGCGACTAGCGGGGGGGCCTGGACAGATACGCAGTATTTT. It yields the protein CASATSGGAWTDTQYF.

The gene calls are TRBV28 and TRBJ1-6; D gene unclear. This CDR3 comprises 18 residues. Germline V gene sequence: CDR1 MDHEN, CDR2 SYDVKM. Trimming shortened V by 1 base and J by 10 bases, and 23 bases separated the two germline ends. The CDR3 DNA sequence: TGTGCCAGCAGTTTATCTAAGCCGAGGTCCTTCGGCAACTCACCCCTCCACTTT. Protein: CASSLSKPRSFGNSPLHF.

The V and J genes are TRBV6-2 or TRBV6-3 and TRBJ1-1; D ambiguous. CDR3 size: 14 residues. Deletions cut 0 bases from V and 1 base from J, with 6 bases between. CDR1 and CDR2 from the germline V gene are MNHEY and SVGEGT. DNA for the CDR3: TGTGCCAGCAGTTACTCGATGCGGAACACTGAAGCTTTCTTT. Translation: CASSYSMRNTEAFF.

The rearrangement links TRBV6-6 to TRBJ2-1; D is possibly TRBD1 (5 bases). Between the trimmed V and J ends, which lost 0 bases and 6 bases, there was a span of 9 bases. The length of the CDR3 is 14 residues. Germline CDR1 is MNHNY and CDR2 is SVGAGI (reference sequence). Here the CDR3 reads CASSYSGRINEQFF. The CDR3 DNA reads as TGTGCCAGCAGTTACTCGGGGCGAATCAATGAGCAGTTCTTC.

V and J are TRBV5-1 and TRBJ2-7, with D possibly TRBD2 on 5 matching bases. CDR1 and CDR2 (germline): SGHRS, YFSETQ. Deletions cut 4 bases from V and 0 bases from J, with 14 bases between. The CDR3 has 15 amino acids. CDR3 nucleotides: TGCGCCAGCAGCCCCGGACTGAGAGACTCCTACGAGCAGTACTTC. Translation: CASSPGLRDSYEQYF.

The chain uses TRBV14 and TRBJ2-5; 7 bases are a match to TRBD2. V lost 0 bases, J lost 4 bases, and 14 bases stayed unmatched. The V gene's germline CDR1 is SGHDN and CDR2 FVKESK. This CDR3 contains 18 residues. CDR3 nucleotide sequence: TGTGCCAGCAGCCAAGAATTCTTAGACGTAGGGGAGGGAGAGACCCAGTACTTC. It codes for CASSQEFLDVGEGETQYF. Supplemented by reference TRBV14 and TRBJ2-5, the full variable domain reads EAGVTQFPSHSVIEKGQTVTLRCDPISGHDNLYWYRRVMGKEIKFLLHFVKESKQDESGMPNNRFLAERTGGTYSTLKVQPAELEDSGVYFCASSQEFLDVGEGETQYFGPGTRLLVL.

This chain joins TRBV4-1 and TRBJ1-4; no reliable D call. Per the germline V gene, CDR1 is MGHRA and CDR2 is YSYEKL. The CDR3 has 14 amino acids. Trimming took 1 base from V and 4 from J, leaving 7 bases between them. This chain's CDR3 is CASSQGGGNEKLFF. In DNA, the CDR3 is TGCGCCAGCAGCCAAGGGGGAGGTAATGAAAAACTGTTTTTT.

The V and J genes are TRBV7-5 and TRBJ2-7; the DNA was not used to check the table's D call, TRBD2. TRBV7-5 is a pseudogene locus. The CDR3 covers 17 residues. The CDR3 DNA sequence: TGTGTCAGAAGCCCAAGTGGGACTAGACATCCTTCCTACGAGCAGTACTTC. This codes for CVRSPSGTRHPSYEQYF.

This clone was counted a single time. This rearrangement joins TRBV6-6 to TRBJ2-3, with 7 nucleotides matching TRBD2. The CDR3 extends over 15 amino acids. Germline CDR1 and CDR2: MNHNY and SVGAGI (reference sequence). V shed 2 bases, J shed 4 bases, and the junction held 6 bases outside the gene matches. The chain's CDR3 is CASSYGRALADTQYF. The DNA for the CDR3 is TGTGCCAGCAGTTACGGGAGGGCCCTGGCAGATACGCAGTATTTT.

The V gene is TRBV5-3, the J gene TRBJ1-1; no reliable D call. TRBV5-3 is classed as an ORF, of uncertain function. V was trimmed by 5 bases and J by 7 bases, leaving 12 bases between them. CDR3 length equals 12 residues. In DNA, the CDR3 is TGTGCCAGAAGGGAGGGTGGGGTTGAAGCTTTCTTT. Amino acid sequence: CARREGGVEAFF.

The V call is TRBV7-9, the J call TRBJ2-1; perhaps TRBD2 as D (5 bases). Germline V gives CDR1 SEHNR, CDR2 FQNEAQ (reference sequence). Trimming took 0 bases from V and 4 from J, leaving 13 bases between them. The CDR3 is made up of 16 amino acids. The CDR3 sequence is CASSLAGKRRYNEQFF. In DNA form, the CDR3 reads TGTGCCAGCAGCTTAGCTGGAAAGCGGCGATACAATGAGCAGTTCTTC.

The chain combines TRBV3-1 (or the pseudogene TRBV3-2) with TRBJ1-1; 10 bases are shared with TRBD1. Losses at the gene ends were 4 bases for V and 7 bases for J; bases not matched to a gene: 9. This CDR3 region has 15 residues. Germline V gene sequence: CDR1 LGHDT, CDR2 YNNKEL (reference sequence). The CDR3 DNA follows: TGTGCCAGCAGCCTTGCCCCGGGACAGGGGCTTGAAGCTTTCTTT. It yields the protein CASSLAPGQGLEAFF.

This rearrangement joins TRBV11-2 to TRBJ2-1; no clear D gene. Germline values: CDR1 SGHAT, CDR2 FQNNGV. CDR3 size: 15 residues. V shed 5 bases and J shed 0 bases, with 11 bases lying between them. CDR3 bases: TGTGCCAGCAGCCTACTCCACGGCTCCTACAATGAGCAGTTCTTC. As protein: CASSLLHGSYNEQFF.

J is TRBJ2-5 and V is TRBV5-1; 7 bases line up with TRBD2. The ends lost 1 base at V and 1 base at J; junction bases unmatched: 4. Germline CDR1 and CDR2: SGHRS and YFSETQ. The CDR3 length is 15 residues. DNA for the CDR3: TGCGCCAGCAGCTTGAGCGGACTAGGCCAAGAGACCCAGTACTTC. Protein: CASSLSGLGQETQYF.

V is TRBV27 and J is TRBJ2-7; D is perhaps TRBD2 (5 bases). CDR1 is MNHEY, CDR2 SMNVEV, per germline (reference sequence). This CDR3 region has 15 residues. Trimming removed 1 base from V and 0 bases from J, with 10 bases in between. CDR3 DNA sequence: TGTGCCAGCAGTTTATACGCGGAGGTCTCCTACGAGCAGTACTTC. Translation gives CASSLYAEVSYEQYF.